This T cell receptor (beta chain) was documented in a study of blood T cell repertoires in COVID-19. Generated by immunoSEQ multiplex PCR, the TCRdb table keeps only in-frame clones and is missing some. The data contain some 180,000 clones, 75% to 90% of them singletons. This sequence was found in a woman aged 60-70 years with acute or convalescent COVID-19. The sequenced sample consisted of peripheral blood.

CDR3 residues: CAWSVLDSIVGELFF. The CDR3 bases are TGTGCCTGGAGTGTACTGGACTCTATAGTCGGGGAGCTGTTTTTT. The rearrangement links TRBV30 to TRBJ2-2; tentative D call: TRBD2 (5 bases). Germline CDR1 GTSNPN, CDR2 SVGIG (reference sequence). The CDR3 runs to 15 residues. V was pared by 0 bases and J by 7 bases, with 15 bases between.